This T cell receptor (beta chain) was recovered during a study of early T cells in non-severe SARS-CoV-2 infection. Study-level information: Unsorted whole blood bulk RNA was sequenced, with unpaired chains.

This clonotype was picked up a small number of times. Individual cDNA molecules received unique molecular identifiers. TCRdb called the 5' RACE reads again in MiXCR, with one record for every CDR3 protein. The sample holds around 77,000 distinct CDR3 sequences, over 9% seen once. The TCR sequence derives from an adult who was a healthcare worker with PCR-confirmed SARS-CoV-2 infection or an uninfected control (not recorded which). The sequencing here drew on whole blood, taken at baseline.

CDR3 coding DNA: TGCAGTGCTCGAAGGGGAGGGGCCGATACGCAGTATTTT. This translates into CSARRGGADTQYF. The V call is TRBV20-1, the J call TRBJ2-3, with 7 nucleotides matching TRBD2. Looked up from germline, CDR1 is DFQATT and CDR2 is SNEGSKA (reference sequence). This CDR3 is 13 amino acids long. Unmatched junction bases numbered 8, after V lost 5 bases and J lost 6 bases.